The rows below give T cell receptor beta chains drawn from one sample of a study of blood T cell repertoires in COVID-19. The table came from immunoSEQ multiplex PCR; TCRdb's copy has only in-frame clones and leaves some out. The data contain approximately 120,000 clones, roughly 89% of them singletons. Input material: peripheral blood. These receptors all come from a human donor with acute or convalescent COVID-19. The donor label of this sample is uncertain. Both conserved end residues are part of each CDR3. Each record gives: clone size, D gene, V gene, J gene, CDR3 protein, CDR3 DNA. The D gene is left open where the match is weak. Not all rows give a size; the values are once, few, many and, for expanded clones, a class.

clone size: once; D gene: -; V gene: TRBV18; J gene: TRBJ1-1; CDR3 protein: CASSPPDGGRNTEAFF; CDR3 DNA: TGTGCCAGCTCACCACCGGACGGAGGCCGGAACACTGAAGCTTTCTTT
clone size: -; D gene: -; V gene: TRBV27; J gene: TRBJ2-3; CDR3 protein: CASSLKQGFGSADTQYF; CDR3 DNA: TGTGCCAGCAGTTTAAAGCAGGGCTTCGGTTCGGCAGATACGCAGTATTTT
clone size: few; D gene: TRBD1; V gene: TRBV7-8; J gene: TRBJ1-2; CDR3 protein: CASSFTGTGSVLYGYTF; CDR3 DNA: TGTGCCAGCAGCTTCACCGGGACAGGGAGCGTCCTCTATGGCTACACCTTC
clone size: -; D gene: -; V gene: TRBV27; J gene: TRBJ2-1; CDR3 protein: CASHEERSYNEQFF; CDR3 DNA: TGTGCCAGCCACGAGGAGCGCTCCTACAATGAGCAGTTCTTC
clone size: -; D gene: TRBD1; V gene: TRBV30; J gene: TRBJ1-2; CDR3 protein: CAWSGVGQKYGYTF; CDR3 DNA: TGTGCCTGGAGTGGTGTGGGACAGAAGTATGGCTACACCTTC
clone size: -; D gene: -; V gene: TRBV5-1; J gene: TRBJ1-1; CDR3 protein: CASSLDGYEAFF; CDR3 DNA: TGCGCCAGCAGCTTAGACGGGTATGAAGCTTTCTTT
clone size: -; D gene: -; V gene: TRBV25-1; J gene: TRBJ1-6; CDR3 protein: CASSDPTEYNSPLHF; CDR3 DNA: TGTGCCAGCAGTGACCCGACGGAGTATAATTCACCCCTCCACTTT
clone size: -; D gene: -; V gene: TRBV12-3/TRBV12-4; J gene: TRBJ1-5; CDR3 protein: CASSSSGNQPQHF; CDR3 DNA: TGTGCCAGCAGTTCGTCAGGGAATCAGCCCCAGCATTTT
clone size: few; D gene: -; V gene: TRBV6-5; J gene: TRBJ2-7; CDR3 protein: CASSYSLRDIAYEQYF; CDR3 DNA: TGTGCCAGCAGTTACTCGCTCCGGGACATAGCCTACGAGCAGTACTTC
clone size: -; D gene: -; V gene: TRBV7-9; J gene: TRBJ1-6; CDR3 protein: CASSPQGVRDNSPLHF; CDR3 DNA: TGTGCCAGCAGCCCCCAAGGGGTCCGGGATAATTCACCCCTCCACTTT
clone size: -; D gene: -; V gene: TRBV7-9; J gene: TRBJ1-1; CDR3 protein: CASSFVSDTEAFF; CDR3 DNA: TGTGCCAGCAGCTTCGTCAGTGATACTGAAGCTTTCTTT
clone size: -; D gene: TRBD2; V gene: TRBV29-1; J gene: TRBJ2-3; CDR3 protein: CSGAGGGTPDTQYF; CDR3 DNA: TGCAGCGGAGCTGGCGGGGGGACACCAGATACGCAGTATTTT
clone size: few; D gene: -; V gene: TRBV6-1; J gene: TRBJ2-5; CDR3 protein: CASSDWEARGETQYF; CDR3 DNA: TGTGCCAGCAGTGATTGGGAGGCTCGCGGAGAGACCCAGTACTTC
clone size: -; D gene: -; V gene: TRBV19; J gene: TRBJ1-1; CDR3 protein: CASSILGSGTEAFF; CDR3 DNA: TGTGCCAGTAGTATTTTGGGGAGCGGCACTGAAGCTTTCTTT
clone size: -; D gene: -; V gene: TRBV27; J gene: TRBJ2-7; CDR3 protein: CASSLSRHDEQYF; CDR3 DNA: TGTGCCAGCAGTTTAAGCAGGCACGACGAGCAGTACTTC
clone size: few; D gene: -; V gene: TRBV27; J gene: TRBJ1-4; CDR3 protein: CASRGGGTGEKLFF; CDR3 DNA: TGTGCCAGCAGGGGAGGAGGGACGGGGGAAAAACTGTTTTTT
clone size: -; D gene: TRBD2; V gene: TRBV11-3; J gene: TRBJ2-1; CDR3 protein: CASSQQSGRARNEQFF; CDR3 DNA: TGTGCCAGCAGCCAACAAAGCGGGAGGGCCAGGAATGAGCAGTTCTTC
clone size: -; D gene: -; V gene: TRBV5-1; J gene: TRBJ2-7; CDR3 protein: CASSFSPTESYEQYF; CDR3 DNA: TGCGCCAGCAGCTTTTCCCCGACAGAATCCTACGAGCAGTACTTC
clone size: -; D gene: TRBD2; V gene: TRBV27; J gene: TRBJ2-7; CDR3 protein: CASSTSGRAREQYF; CDR3 DNA: TGTGCCAGCAGTACTAGCGGGAGGGCCCGGGAGCAGTACTTC
clone size: -; D gene: -; V gene: TRBV6-5; J gene: TRBJ1-5; CDR3 protein: CASRNSYSSNQPQHF; CDR3 DNA: TGTGCCAGCAGAAACAGCTACTCAAGCAATCAGCCCCAGCATTTT
clone size: -; D gene: -; V gene: TRBV3-1/TRBV3-2; J gene: TRBJ2-7; CDR3 protein: CASSLSTPGRTYEQYF; CDR3 DNA: TGTGCCAGCAGCCTATCGACTCCAGGGCGAACCTACGAGCAGTACTTC
clone size: -; D gene: TRBD2; V gene: TRBV5-8; J gene: TRBJ2-3; CDR3 protein: CASSPGTSSTDTQYF; CDR3 DNA: TGTGCCAGCAGCCCCGGGACTAGCTCCACAGATACGCAGTATTTT
clone size: once; D gene: -; V gene: TRBV7-2; J gene: TRBJ2-1; CDR3 protein: CASSLAGGPNEQFF; CDR3 DNA: TGTGCCAGCAGCTTAGCGGGGGGGCCCAATGAGCAGTTCTTC
clone size: few; D gene: -; V gene: TRBV2; J gene: TRBJ2-7; CDR3 protein: CASGLDFYEQYF; CDR3 DNA: TGTGCCAGTGGACTGGACTTCTACGAGCAGTACTTC